This record looks at one T cell receptor (beta chain) sequence and its context. The antigen is unknown. TCRdb's copy holds only in-frame clones and misses some; the assay was immunoSEQ multiplex PCR. In the table there are 20,000 to 30,000 clones, around 94% of which are singletons. This entry is derived from a study of chemoradiotherapy in HPV16-positive cancers. Turning to the study itself: Candidate HPV-specific T-cell clones and common TCR motifs came from functional assays in a couple of HPV16-positive patients.

Study findings and constraints: For HPV16-positive patients, expanding HPV-responsive T cells associated with longer recurrence-free survival. During treatment, candidate HPV-specific clones and E7-related motifs expanded in tumor.

The sequence was collected from a human donor with HPV-associated anogenital cancer. The sample was acquired from a patient who underwent chemoradiotherapy.

This CDR3 is CASSQGGTQYF. The CDR3 nucleotides read TGTGCCAGCAGCCAAGGTGGTACGCAGTATTTT. The rearrangement links TRBV14 to TRBJ2-3; D not certain. CDR1 is SGHDN, CDR2 FVKESK, per germline. The length of the CDR3 is 11 residues. V was cut by 1 base and J by 8 bases, with 4 bases left in between.